What follows are 14 T cell receptor beta chains derived from one specimen sequenced in a study of T cells in Graves' hyperthyroidism and ophthalmopathy. Authors of the study amplified TCR beta CDR3 regions from RNA transcripts. An initial round of RT-PCR targeting the TCR CDR3 relied on the HTBI primer set. TCRdb ran MiXCR on the multiplex PCR reads and lists one entry per CDR3 protein. Here the sample spans 450,000 to 650,000 distinct CDR3 sequences, around 21% being singletons. Sequencing was carried out using blood. All receptors come from a man between 18 and 29 years old with Graves' hyperthyroidism.

At least ten counts were recorded for this clonotype. The chain links TRBV6-5 to TRBJ1-1, with 8 bases that match TRBD1. The CDR3 consists of 15 residues. Unmatched junction bases numbered 1, after V lost 0 bases and J lost 1 base. In germline, CDR1 is MNHEY, CDR2 SVGAGI. Here the CDR3 reads CASSYSGTGNTEAFF. The CDR3 bases are TGTGCCAGCAGTTACTCCGGGACAGGGAACACTGAAGCTTTCTTT.

The V and J genes are TRBV5-1 and TRBJ1-2; D uncertain. V was cut by 2 bases and J by 4 bases, with 9 bases left in between. Germline V CDR1 and CDR2: SGHRS, YFSETQ. CDR3 length equals 13 residues. For the CDR3, the DNA is TGCGCCAGCAGCTTCTCGGAATCCTATGGCTACACCTTC. Encoded protein: CASSFSESYGYTF.

The genes are TRBV6-1 and TRBJ2-7; tentatively, D is TRBD1 or TRBD2 (5 bases each). The V gene lost 0 bases and the J gene lost 4 bases, with 19 bases spanning the gap. Germline CDR1 and CDR2: MNHNS and SASEGT. This CDR3 region has 17 residues. The CDR3 DNA reads TGTGCCAGCAGTGAAGCGGTGGGACCCAGGGTTAGGTACGAGCAGTACTTC. This gives the protein CASSEAVGPRVRYEQYF.

This clonotype was detected many times. This chain links TRBV6-1 with TRBJ2-7; 8 nucleotides line up with TRBD2. The ends lost 10 bases at V and 5 bases at J; junction bases unmatched: 10. The CDR3 totals 13 residues. Germline V lookup: CDR1 MNHNS, CDR2 SASEGT. The CDR3 nucleotides read TGTGCCACCCGGGGGGGGGCGGGTGACGAGCAGTACTTC. It specifies CATRGGAGDEQYF.

This clonotype was recorded a few times. An end of the junction differs from the germline gene, which may be a read error. The gene calls are TRBV6-2 or TRBV6-3 and TRBJ2-6; TRBD1 might be the D (5 bases). This CDR3 contains 15 residues. The germline gives CDR1 MNHEY, CDR2 SVGEGT. In DNA, the CDR3 is TGTGCCAGCAGAAGGGGCATCTCTGGGGCCAACGCCCTGACTTTC. Translated, it gives CASRRGISGANALTF.

The chain recombines TRBV12-3 or TRBV12-4 with TRBJ1-3, with D tentatively TRBD1 (5 bases). This CDR3 has 15 residues. V was trimmed by 4 bases and J by 8 bases, leaving 18 bases between them. The CDR3 spells CASSYGFGGKDTIYF. CDR3 DNA: TGTGCCAGCAGTTACGGGTTCGGGGGGAAAGACACCATATATTTT.

The chain carries TRBV7-9 and TRBJ2-5; D gene unclear. Germline CDR1 is SEHNR and CDR2 is FQNEAQ (reference sequence). V was clipped by 6 bases and J by 4 bases, with 12 bases between them. The length of the CDR3 is 13 residues. CDR3 region: CASRSRARETQYF. CDR3 nucleotides: TGTGCCAGCAGGTCTCGGGCTCGAGAGACCCAGTACTTC.

V is TRBV4-1 and J is TRBJ1-5; D ambiguous. This CDR3 has 15 residues. Trimming cost V 0 bases and J 0 bases, with 6 bases left between them. The V gene's germline CDR1 is MGHRA and CDR2 YSYEKL. This chain's CDR3 is CASSQEGDSNQPQHF. The CDR3 DNA reads as TGCGCCAGCAGCCAAGAGGGCGATAGCAATCAGCCCCAGCATTTT.

The rearrangement links TRBV28 to TRBJ1-3; the D is unclear. The germline CDR1 and CDR2 sequences are MDHEN and SYDVKM. The CDR3 extends over 13 amino acids. V lost 7 bases and J lost 7, with 14 bases in between. The CDR3 nucleotides are TGTGCCAGCATCCCTTCCGACAAGAACACCATATATTTT. The encoded protein is CASIPSDKNTIYF.

There are many counts of this clonotype. The chain is built from TRBV12-3 or TRBV12-4 and TRBJ2-5, with 9 positions matching TRBD2. The length of the CDR3 is 16 residues. Trimming at V came to 7 bases and at J to 5 bases, leaving 14 bases not matched to a gene. CDR3 protein: CASTAAGRGGFETQYF. The CDR3, as DNA: TGTGCCAGCACCGCGGCTGGGCGGGGGGGCTTTGAGACCCAGTACTTC.

This clonotype has more than one count but fewer than ten. The CDR3: CASSQDLRGPAPLLDQPQHF. The CDR3 DNA reads TGCGCCAGCAGCCAAGATCTGAGGGGGCCAGCACCATTGTTAGATCAGCCCCAGCATTTT. This chain joins TRBV4-1 and TRBJ1-5; 7 nucleotides align to TRBD1. The CDR3 is 20 residues long. The J segment lost 5 bases and the V segment lost 0 bases, leaving 19 bases of the junction unmatched. Germline V gives CDR1 MGHRA, CDR2 YSYEKL.

Ten or more counts support this clonotype. V is TRBV6-5 and J is TRBJ2-7, with 9 bases fitting TRBD1. V was pared by 2 bases and J by 7 bases, with 6 bases of the junction left unmatched. CDR1 and CDR2 (germline): MNHEY, SVGAGI. The CDR3 has 14 residues. CDR3 residues: CASSYRDGQGEQYF. CDR3 in DNA: TGTGCCAGCAGTTACAGGGATGGACAGGGGGAGCAGTACTTC.

In its sample, this clonotype was seen many times. This CDR3 reads CSARTTGAAQYF. CDR3 sequence (DNA): TGCAGTGCTAGAACCACAGGGGCGGCCCAGTACTTC. This sequence joins TRBV20-1 and TRBJ2-5; 7 bases map to TRBD1. V lost 2 bases and J lost 9; bases outside the gene matches: 6. The CDR3 is made up of 12 amino acids. CDR1 and CDR2 (germline): DFQATT, SNEGSKA (reference sequence).

This clonotype was counted many times. The gene calls are TRBV15 and TRBJ2-2, with D hard to call. Between the trimmed V and J ends, which lost 4 bases and 0 bases, there was a span of 6 bases. The CDR3 sequence is 14 residues long. Germline lookup yields CDR1 LNHNV and CDR2 YYDKDF (reference sequence). CDR3 protein: CATSTVANTGELFF. CDR3 in DNA: TGTGCCACCAGCACCGTCGCGAACACCGGGGAGCTGTTTTTT.